This T cell receptor beta chain is drawn from a study of cytomegalovirus exposure and HLA in healthy donors. Points from the study as a whole: Trimming of TCR beta V- and J-genes showed a link, identified in a later analysis, to a missense DCLRE1C variant.

Turning to this clone: The antigen is not known.

This CDR3 contains 13 residues. V was pared by 6 bases and J by 7 bases, with 13 bases between. The germline V gene encodes CDR1 MDHEN and CDR2 SYDVKM. Both 60 Vbeta primers and 13 Jbeta primers went into the PCR. The method was immunoSEQ multiplex PCR; TCRdb's version includes in-frame clones alone and lacks a portion of them. The sample has around 110,000 clones, 75% seen once; the top ten hold 1.5% to 2%. The sequence came from a woman between 18 and 30 years old in good health and CMV-seronegative. The specimen was PBMCs. The J gene is TRBJ1-5, the V gene TRBV28; D call uncertain. CDR3 loop: CASSPVPSQPQHF. Here the CDR3 DNA reads TGTGCCAGCAGCCCGGTTCCAAGCCAGCCCCAGCATTTT.